These 17 T cell receptor beta chains came from one sample sequenced in a study of OX40 agonist ivuxolimab in advanced cancers. Some clones are missing from TCRdb's copy, which holds only in-frame ones; the method was immunoSEQ multiplex PCR. The data contain 55,000 to 65,000 clones, around three quarters of them seen just once; the ten biggest clones take up about 6%. The source was CD4+ or CD8+ T cells sorted from blood, collected in a trial of the OX40 agonist ivuxolimab. The receptors were sampled from an adult with an advanced solid tumor such as melanoma, head and neck, liver or kidney cancer.

The V gene is TRBV25-1, the J gene TRBJ1-1, with TRBD1 as a possible D gene (6 bases). Deletions cut 3 bases from V and 7 bases from J, with 12 bases between. Germline loops: CDR1 MGHDK, CDR2 SYGVNS. The CDR3 sequence is 13 residues long. CDR3 loop: CASSDMGGHEAFF. For the CDR3, the DNA is TGTGCCAGCAGTGATATGGGGGGCCATGAAGCTTTCTTT.

This clone was seen more than once but under ten times. The chain recombines TRBV5-1 with TRBJ2-1, with 8 bases aligning to TRBD1. The trim removed 1 base at V and 7 bases at J, leaving 10 bases unmatched. Germline loops: CDR1 SGHRS, CDR2 YFSETQ. CDR3 length equals 16 residues. Here the CDR3 reads CASSLNRGTGGNEQFF. The CDR3 coding sequence is TGCGCCAGCAGCTTGAATCGGGGGACAGGTGGAAATGAGCAGTTCTTC.

This clone was counted a few times. J is TRBJ2-5 and V is TRBV11-2; D possibly uses TRBD1 or TRBD2 (6 bases each). CDR3 length: 18 amino acids. Germline CDR1 is SGHAT and CDR2 is FQNNGV. The V gene lost 5 bases and the J gene lost 0 bases, with 22 bases spanning the gap. The CDR3 bases are TGTGCCAGCAGCAAGGGGGGCAGGCAAGGAGGGGACCAAGAGACCCAGTACTTC. It is translated as CASSKGGRQGGDQETQYF.

In its sample, this clone was seen a few times. The chain is built from TRBV19 and TRBJ1-1; D uncertain. Per the germline V gene, CDR1 is LNHDA and CDR2 is SQIVND (reference sequence). The CDR3 runs to 13 residues. Between the trimmed V and J ends, which lost 5 bases and 2 bases, there was a span of 9 bases. The CDR3 DNA reads as TGTGCCAGTAGTTCACGGGCTAACACTGAAGCTTTCTTT. This codes for CASSSRANTEAFF. Full variable domain (outside the CDR3, taken from reference TRBV19 and TRBJ1-1): DGGITQSPKYLFRKEGQNVTLSCEQNLNHDAMYWYRQDPGQGLRLIYYSQIVNDFQKGDIAEGYSVSREKKESFPLTVTSAQKNPTAFYLCASSSRANTEAFFGQGTRLTVV.

The V call is TRBV6-6, the J call TRBJ1-2, with 8 bases lining up with TRBD1. V lost 2 bases, J lost 7 bases, and 9 bases stayed unmatched. The V gene's germline CDR1 is MNHNY and CDR2 SVGAGI (reference sequence). This CDR3 contains 15 residues. CDR3 coding DNA: TGTGCCAGCAGTTACATGGGACAGGTCCGCGGTGGCTACACCTTC. As protein: CASSYMGQVRGGYTF.

J is TRBJ1-4 and V is TRBV28; perhaps TRBD1 as D (6 bases). Germline V gene sequence: CDR1 MDHEN, CDR2 SYDVKM. The CDR3 is made up of 14 amino acids. The germline V and J ends were trimmed by 8 bases and 8 bases, with 18 bases remaining between them. The chain's CDR3 is CASGTSGEGEKLFF. In DNA, the CDR3 is TGTGCCAGCGGGACCTCAGGGGAGGGAGAAAAACTGTTTTTT.

The J gene is TRBJ1-2, the V gene TRBV25-1; 9 nucleotides match TRBD1. The ends lost 3 bases at V and 0 bases at J; junction bases unmatched: 2. Looked up from germline, CDR1 is MGHDK and CDR2 is SYGVNS. The CDR3 length is 15 residues. CDR3 sequence reads: CASSERTGANYGYTF. DNA of the CDR3: TGTGCCAGCAGTGAGCGGACAGGGGCTAACTATGGCTACACCTTC.

This clone was detected a few times. This rearrangement joins TRBV5-1 to TRBJ2-5; D remains ambiguous. CDR3 length: 14 residues. V was shortened by 7 bases and J by 1 base, with 14 bases between the two germline ends. Germline values: CDR1 SGHRS, CDR2 YFSETQ. The chain's CDR3 is CASCMMTTQETQYF. CDR3 DNA sequence: TGCGCCAGCTGCATGATGACAACCCAAGAGACCCAGTACTTC.

This chain uses TRBV28 with TRBJ2-1; weak D call: TRBD2 (6 bases). This CDR3 contains 15 residues. Germline values: CDR1 MDHEN, CDR2 SYDVKM. Trimming cost V 3 bases and J 3 bases, with 12 bases left between them. In DNA, the CDR3 is TGTGCCAGCAGTTTCTGGGGGGAGAACTACAATGAGCAGTTCTTC. It specifies CASSFWGENYNEQFF.

J is TRBJ1-4 and V is TRBV19; 7 bases align to TRBD1. Germline V gene sequence: CDR1 LNHDA, CDR2 SQIVND (reference sequence). Germline trimming cut 5 bases from V and 5 bases from J; bases unmatched to any gene: 5. This CDR3 contains 14 residues. DNA of the CDR3: TGTGCCAGTAGTTCCTCGGACAGGAATGAAAAACTGTTTTTT. Translating gives CASSSSDRNEKLFF.

J is TRBJ2-3 and V is TRBV18; maybe TRBD1 (6 bases). Germline V CDR1 and CDR2: KGHSH, LQKENI. Trimming cost V 3 bases and J 0 bases, with 10 bases left between them. The CDR3 sequence is 15 residues long. This CDR3 is CASSPWTESTDTQYF. The CDR3 DNA sequence: TGTGCCAGCTCACCCTGGACAGAGAGCACAGATACGCAGTATTTT.

The sample holds a few counts of this clone. The rearrangement links TRBV5-6 to TRBJ2-2; D may correspond to TRBD1 or TRBD2 (7 bases each). V shed 2 bases and J shed 5 bases, with 16 bases lying between them. Per the germline V gene, CDR1 is SGHDT and CDR2 is YYEEEE. The CDR3 has 16 amino acids. CDR3 sequence reads: CASSFLGRGGTGELFF. DNA of the CDR3: TGTGCCAGCAGCTTTTTAGGCAGGGGGGGAACCGGGGAGCTGTTTTTT.

The CDR3: CASSQTGTAYNEQFF. DNA for the CDR3: TGTGCCAGCAGCCAAACCGGGACTGCCTACAATGAGCAGTTCTTC. V and J are TRBV7-9 and TRBJ2-1, with D possibly TRBD2 on 6 matching bases. Germline V CDR1 and CDR2: SEHNR, FQNEAQ (reference sequence). The CDR3 contains 15 residues. Trimming took off 5 bases at V and 2 bases at J, with 13 bases between the two ends.

On this clone: The CDR3 does not close with the conserved phenylalanine or tryptophan, likely indicating a read error. Because the CDR3's place on the DNA is in doubt, the DNA is left out and the CDR3 is given as listed by TCRdb. This CDR3 reads CASTYTPSDSFSL. The chain links TRBV6-1 to TRBJ2-7; TRBD1 reflects the table's D call only, with no check against the DNA. Inclusive of both ends, the CDR3 amounts to 13 amino acids. Per the germline V gene, CDR1 is MNHNS and CDR2 is SASEGT.

This clone is medium-sized in the sample. The V call is TRBV7-2, the J call TRBJ2-3; TRBD2 is a possible D gene (6 bases). Germline loops: CDR1 SGHTA, CDR2 FQGNSA. CDR3 size: 14 residues. V lost 10 bases to trimming and J lost 6 bases, with 20 bases between them. Here the CDR3 reads CATRDRERSDTQYF. The DNA of the CDR3 is TGTGCCACCCGGGACCGGGAGAGAAGTGATACGCAGTATTTT.

This clone was seen only once. This chain connects TRBV29-1 to TRBJ1-2; 11 bases agree with TRBD1. The CDR3 runs 13 residues. CDR1 and CDR2 from the germline V gene are SQVTM and ANQGSEA. Unmatched junction bases numbered 6, after V lost 7 bases and J lost 5 bases. CDR3 in DNA: TGCAGCGGTAGGACAGGGGGCACTTATGGCTACACCTTC. Amino acids: CSGRTGGTYGYTF.

The rearrangement joins TRBV5-1 to TRBJ2-1, with no clear D. Between the trimmed V and J ends, which lost 0 bases and 0 bases, there was a span of 7 bases. The CDR3 sequence is 15 residues long. CDR1 is SGHRS, CDR2 YFSETQ, per germline. This CDR3 reads CASSLERSSYNEQFF. CDR3 nucleotide sequence: TGCGCCAGCAGCTTGGAGCGTAGCTCCTACAATGAGCAGTTCTTC.